These T cell receptor beta chains were read from a single sample in a study of cytomegalovirus exposure and HLA in healthy donors. Generated by immunoSEQ multiplex PCR, the TCRdb table keeps only in-frame clones and is missing some. Here the sample spans about 150,000 clones, 65% to 80% being singletons. The sample was PBMCs. The receptors come from a man under 40 in good health and CMV-seronegative. CDR3s include the opening cysteine and the closing phenylalanine or tryptophan. Fields, in order: clone size, V gene, D gene, J gene, CDR3 DNA, CDR3 protein. The D gene is left open where the match is weak. Some rows have no size entry. The others give once, few or many, or a class for an expanded clone.

>-|TRBV5-1|TRBD1|TRBJ2-2
TGCGCCAGCAGCCCCCCCAGACAGGGGGCTAGGTACACCGGGGAGCTGTTTTTT
CASSPPRQGARYTGELFF
>-|TRBV28|TRBD1|TRBJ1-6
TGTGCCAGCATAAAACAGGGGGGTTATTCACCCCTCCACTTT
CASIKQGGYSPLHF
>-|TRBV11-3|TRBD2|TRBJ2-5
TGTGCCAGCAGCTTGGGGGGGACCCAAGAGACCCAGTACTTC
CASSLGGTQETQYF
>many|TRBV28|-|TRBJ1-5
TGTGCCAGCAGTGGACTTCTCAATCAGCCCCAGCATTTT
CASSGLLNQPQHF
>-|TRBV7-2|TRBD1|TRBJ1-2
TGTGCCAGCAGCTCCCCGGACAGGGCTAACTATGGCTACACCTTC
CASSSPDRANYGYTF
>-|TRBV9|-|TRBJ1-2
TGTGCCAGCAGCGCCCCTCGGGGGGGGCAGGGTAGCTATGGCTACACCTTC
CASSAPRGGQGSYGYTF
>-|TRBV7-3|-|TRBJ2-2
TGTGCCAGCAGGCTCCGGGCGAACACCGGGGAGCTGTTTTTT
CASRLRANTGELFF
>few|TRBV9|-|TRBJ1-6
TGTGCCAGCAGCGTAGAGGGGGAATCAAATTCACCCCTCCACTTT
CASSVEGESNSPLHF
>once|TRBV28|TRBD1|TRBJ1-2
TGTGCCAGCAGTTCGGGGCGACAGGGTGGTGGCTACACCTTC
CASSSGRQGGGYTF
>-|TRBV6-6|-|TRBJ1-4
TGTGCCAGCAGTTACTCGACGGGAGGGACCTTAGAGTTTTTT
CASSYSTGGTLEFF
>-|TRBV6-1|-|TRBJ1-4
TGTGCCAGCAGTGAAGGCAGGGATGAAAAACTGTTTTTT
CASSEGRDEKLFF
>-|TRBV9|-|TRBJ2-1
TGTGCCAGCAGCGCGAGGGGGGGTTCCCGACAAAATGAGCAGTTCTTC
CASSARGGSRQNEQFF
>-|TRBV27|-|TRBJ2-7
TGTGCCAGCAGTTCCTTGACTAGTAACTACGAGCAGTACTTC
CASSSLTSNYEQYF
>-|TRBV7-6|-|TRBJ2-1
TGTGCCAGCAGCTTAGGAGGTGGCAGCCTCTTCAATGAGCAGTTCTTC
CASSLGGGSLFNEQFF
>-|TRBV18|TRBD2|TRBJ2-7
TGTGCCAGCTCACCTAGTACTAGCGGTTCCTACGAGCAGTACTTC
CASSPSTSGSYEQYF
>-|TRBV18|TRBD1|TRBJ2-7
TGTGCCAGCTCAGTGGGACAGGGGATCTACGAGCAGTACTTC
CASSVGQGIYEQYF
>-|TRBV28|-|TRBJ2-1
TGTGCCAGCAGCCCTAGACGGGTGGAGCAGTTCTTC
CASSPRRVEQFF
>few|TRBV19|TRBD1|TRBJ1-3
TGTGCCAGTAGTTACAGGGGGCAAGGAAACACCATATATTTT
CASSYRGQGNTIYF
>-|TRBV6-5|-|TRBJ1-6
TGTGCCAGCAGTTACTCGGGAGGGGAAGGTTCACCCCTCCACTTT
CASSYSGGEGSPLHF
>-|TRBV6-1|TRBD1|TRBJ2-7
TGTGCCAGTAGACAGGGATCCTACGAGCAGTACTTC
CASRQGSYEQYF
>few|TRBV10-3|-|TRBJ1-1
TGTGCCATCAGTGACAGATTGAACACTGAAGCTTTCTTT
CAISDRLNTEAFF
>-|TRBV14|-|TRBJ2-2
TGTGCCAGCAGCCCCGGTAGCGGCAACACCGGGGAGCTGTTTTTT
CASSPGSGNTGELFF
>few|TRBV28|-|TRBJ2-1
TGTGCCAGCAGTTTCAATTACGGGAAGTTCTTC
CASSFNYGKFF
>-|TRBV28|TRBD2|TRBJ2-7
TGTGCCAGCAGGCGCGAACTAGCGGGAGGCTCAACGCAGTACTTC
CASRRELAGGSTQYF
>-|TRBV10-3|TRBD2|TRBJ2-7
TGTGCCATCAGTGGGGGCGGGGGGATCTACGAGCAGTACTTC
CAISGGGGIYEQYF
>few|TRBV21-1|-|TRBJ2-7
TGTGCCAGCAGCAATCAGTCCTACGAGCAGTACTTC
CASSNQSYEQYF
>-|TRBV2|TRBD1|TRBJ1-2
TGTGCCAGCAGCGTACAGGGGGCGGGGTATGGCTACACCTTC
CASSVQGAGYGYTF
>-|TRBV28|-|TRBJ1-4
TGTGCCAGCAGCCGAGACAGGCGTACAACTAATGAAAAACTGTTTTTT
CASSRDRRTTNEKLFF
>few|TRBV27|-|TRBJ2-5
TGTGCCAGCAGTTTATTTGGTGCGTCGGGAGCCAAGGTCGGATCAGGAGAGACCCAGTACTTC
CASSLFGASGAKVGSGETQYF
>-|TRBV5-1|-|TRBJ1-5
TGCGCCAGCCCGCGGGTTTTCAAGGGCAATCAGCCCCAGCATTTT
CASPRVFKGNQPQHF
>-|TRBV6-1|TRBD1|TRBJ1-5
TGTGCCTGTGTGACAGGGGTCGGGCAGCCCCAGCATTTT
CACVTGVGQPQHF
>once|TRBV9|TRBD1|TRBJ1-2
TGTGCCAGCAGCGTCAGTGGACAGGGCAATGGCTACACCTTC
CASSVSGQGNGYTF
>-|TRBV11-3|TRBD1|TRBJ1-1
TGTGCCAGCAGCACAGGACAGGGGGAGGCGAACACTGAAGCTTTCTTT
CASSTGQGEANTEAFF
>-|TRBV28|TRBD2|TRBJ2-1
TGTGCCAGCAGTTTTCCTGGGGAGGGCTTACCTGAGCAGTTCTTC
CASSFPGEGLPEQFF
>once|TRBV7-9|TRBD2|TRBJ2-1
TGTGCCAGCAGCCCTATAGCGGGAGGCTCCTACAATGAGCAGTTCTTC
CASSPIAGGSYNEQFF
>-|TRBV6-1|TRBD1|TRBJ2-7
TGTGCCAGCAGTGAATACCCCGGGACAGTAAAATACGAGCAGTACTTC
CASSEYPGTVKYEQYF
>few|TRBV27|TRBD1|TRBJ2-6
TGTGCCAGCAGTCCCCGGGACAGGCCAATCTCTGGGGCCAACGGCCTGACTTTC
CASSPRDRPISGANGLTF
>few|TRBV29-1|-|TRBJ1-2
TGCAGCGTTGAAGGACAGGAGACCCTTAACTATGGCTACACCTTC
CSVEGQETLNYGYTF
>-|TRBV6-5|TRBD1|TRBJ2-2
TGTGCCAGCGACAGGGGCTTTAACACCGGGGAGCTGTTTTTT
CASDRGFNTGELFF
>-|TRBV7-6|-|TRBJ1-1
TGTGCCAGCAGCCACCCGGGGACTGAAGCTTTCTTT
CASSHPGTEAFF
>-|TRBV4-2|-|TRBJ1-6
TGTGCCAGCAGCCAAGAATTCGGGGGACTGGCCCTCCACTTT
CASSQEFGGLALHF
>few|TRBV9|-|TRBJ1-1
TGTGCCAGCAGCGTTGACAGGAACACTGAAGCTTTCTTT
CASSVDRNTEAFF
>-|TRBV21-1|-|TRBJ1-6
TGTGCCAGCAGCAAAGGCAGGAACCGTTTTTTGGGTATCGCCCTCCACTTT
CASSKGRNRFLGIALHF
>-|TRBV18|TRBD1|TRBJ2-4
TGTGCCAGCTCACCCGGACAGGGCCCCCTAGCCAAAAACAGTCAGTACTTC
CASSPGQGPLAKNSQYF
>-|TRBV10-3|-|TRBJ2-1
TGTGCCATCAGTAGGAACAGGGTCAATGAGCAGTTCTTC
CAISRNRVNEQFF
>-|TRBV28|-|TRBJ1-2
TGTGCCAGCAGCCTCAATGACGCGGGGGGCTATGGCTACACCTTC
CASSLNDAGGYGYTF
>-|TRBV5-4|TRBD1|TRBJ2-7
TGTGCCAGCAGCCCAGGACGGCAGGGGGACAGCGAGCAGTACTTC
CASSPGRQGDSEQYF
>-|TRBV5-1|-|TRBJ2-5
TGCGCCAGCAGCTCGGGGAGCCAGGTGGAGACCCAGTACTTC
CASSSGSQVETQYF
>-|TRBV4-1|TRBD1|TRBJ1-1
TGCGCCAGCAGCCAGGCGACAGGGTTTGAAGCTTTCTTT
CASSQATGFEAFF
>-|TRBV5-1|-|TRBJ2-5
TGCGCCAGCAGCTTGACACAAGAGACCCAGTACTTC
CASSLTQETQYF
>few|TRBV28|TRBD1|TRBJ2-2
TGTGCCAGCAGTTCCTACAGGGGCCAGAACACCGGGGAGCTGTTTTTT
CASSSYRGQNTGELFF